These 5 T cell receptor beta chains originate from one sample sequenced in a study of T-cell reconstitution after alpha-beta-depleted transplantation in children. Unique molecular identifiers featured in how the TCRbeta library was prepared. Using its own MiXCR run on the PCR reads, TCRdb lists one record per CDR3 protein. The repertoire has 440,000 or so distinct CDR3 sequences, about 45% of them found once; the top ten carry 27%. The sequenced sample was PBMCs, obtained before TCRalphabeta/CD19-depleted stem cell transplant. The receptors shown here come from a girl aged 2 to 9 with aplastic anemia, due to receive a stem cell transplant.

In its sample, this clonotype was seen a few times. The genes are TRBV20-1 and TRBJ1-4, with 7 bases identical to TRBD1. V gave up 1 base and J gave up 3 bases; unmatched junction bases: 8. Germline-derived CDR1 and CDR2 are DFQATT and SNEGSKA (reference sequence). The CDR3 has 16 amino acids. The CDR3 DNA sequence: TGCAGTGCTAGAGTCACAGGGGTGTTGGCTAATGAAAAACTGTTTTTT. Its translation: CSARVTGVLANEKLFF.

The chain couples TRBV5-8 to TRBJ1-2; D ambiguous. Looked up from germline, CDR1 is SGHTS and CDR2 is YDEGEE. This CDR3 has 9 amino acids. Trimming removed 3 bases at V and 6 bases at J, with 0 bases between. The CDR3: CASSYGYTF. The CDR3 DNA reads as TGTGCCAGCAGCTATGGCTACACCTTC.

The J gene is TRBJ2-5, the V gene TRBV6-6; no reliable D call. There are 13 residues in the CDR3. Germline V lookup: CDR1 MNHNY, CDR2 SVGAGI (reference sequence). Trimming cost V 6 bases and J 3 bases, with 11 bases left between them. The CDR3 DNA is TGTGCCAGCAGCCGGCTAGGAAAAGAGACCCAGTACTTC. It codes for CASSRLGKETQYF.

This clonotype was counted many times. The chain carries TRBV20-1 and TRBJ2-5, with 14 bases that match TRBD2. The V and J ends lost 3 bases and 4 bases, in that order; junction bases with no gene match: 7. The CDR3 covers 16 residues. Germline values: CDR1 DFQATT, CDR2 SNEGSKA (reference sequence). The CDR3 nucleotides are TGCAGTGCTAGCCCCGGACTAGCGGGAGGCAGAGAGACCCAGTACTTC. Its translation is CSASPGLAGGRETQYF.

This sequence joins TRBV4-3 and TRBJ2-1, with TRBD2 matching over 11 bases. CDR3 length equals 15 residues. The germline V gene has CDR1 LGHNA and CDR2 YSLEER. The V gene end was trimmed by 4 bases and the J gene end by 6 bases; junction bases not matched to a gene: 5. This chain's CDR3 is CASSLNSGGGNEQFF. For the CDR3, the DNA is TGCGCCAGCAGCCTTAATAGCGGGGGGGGCAATGAGCAGTTCTTC.